This entry is about one TCR beta chain. As yet, its antigen is unknown. Using unique molecular identifiers, the investigators prepared the TCRbeta library. One entry per CDR3 protein results from TCRdb running MiXCR on the PCR reads. The profile shows 500,000 to 750,000 distinct CDR3 sequences, about a quarter of them singletons. The data belong to a study of T-cell reconstitution after alpha-beta-depleted transplantation in children. Study-level points and caveats: Several hundred expanded graft clones reportedly supplied alpha-beta T cells about two months after transplant. One year after transplant, T-cell counts and diversity came mostly from newly produced T cells.

In germline, CDR1 is DFQATT, CDR2 SNEGSKA (reference sequence). CDR3 length equals 14 residues. With V trimmed by 5 bases and J by 0 bases, 7 bases remained unmatched. The specimen comprised PBMCs, sampled before TCRalphabeta/CD19-depleted stem cell transplant. The genes are TRBV20-1 and TRBJ2-7; 7 bases fit TRBD2. The source of this sequence is a boy under two years old with Wiskott-Aldrich syndrome, due to receive a stem cell transplant. CDR3 sequence reads: CSAFTSESSYEQYF. DNA for the CDR3: TGCAGTGCTTTTACTAGCGAAAGCTCCTACGAGCAGTACTTC.